This T cell receptor beta chain was retrieved from a study of cytomegalovirus exposure and HLA in healthy donors (dated by TCRdb to the late 2010s). In terms of the full investigation: According to a later analysis, one platform produced both the 120 validation repertoires and the 730 or so repertoires of the first cohort. The study was designed to test whether signatures of past pathogen exposure could be identified by cataloging public T cell receptors. Besides the first cohort of 666 subjects, a separate validation cohort made up of roughly 130 different subjects was used. To predict cytomegalovirus infection status, the study combined high-throughput TCR immunosequencing, statistical association of individual TCRs with disease status, and machine learning. Summary of the overall study and its limitations: A few of the identified cytomegalovirus-associated TCR beta chains were confirmed in vitro to be specific for cytomegalovirus antigens. It was suggested by the authors that the approach could potentially be generalized to other disease states and immunological phenotypes. All 110 or so repertoires were used to score co-occurrence in the validation cohort in a later analysis, because that analysis had no HLA typing for the cohort. While some public TCRs were present in many individuals, most TCR sequences turned up only very rarely across donors. A total of 150 to 200 TCR beta chains were listed by the study as associated with cytomegalovirus. A later analysis found that TCRs clustered in the first cohort also tended to co-occur in the 130 or so validation repertoires, with 90% to 95% of cluster scores above 0. The classifier was reported to diagnose cytomegalovirus status with high specificity and sensitivity in both the original and validation cohorts.

As for this clone: The antigen it binds to is not known. No base quality information exists; no much larger clone differs at one position.

Donors formed part of the validation cohort, which comprised approximately 130 subjects and was distinct from the first cohort of under 800 subjects. The library was generated by the immunoSEQ multiplex PCR assay. The study's own analysis went as follows. A statistical classification framework was built to diagnose cytomegalovirus status from the catalog of TCR beta chain sequences. Drawn from immuneACCESS, this table holds only the in-frame rearrangements with V and J called that TCRdb kept. Clones are partly lost; checked studies trace under half to an unresolved V gene and leave the rest unexplained. Clone size and V and J calls were adopted from that table, with D and trimming inferred from the DNA. The sample table shows 150,000 to 200,000 clones, and roughly 88% are seen once. The top ten constitute roughly 1.5% of the sample. Reading from cysteine to phenylalanine, the CDR3 counts 15 amino acids. The kept DNA is CDR3 alone, 45 bases in frame from the first base. The germline V gene encodes CDR1 SNHLY and CDR2 FYNNEI. Trimming costs V 3 bases and J 5 bases, and their ends lie 16 bases apart.

The V gene is TRBV2 and the J gene is TRBJ1-2; TRBD1 is a weak D gene call, 6 bases matching. The material sequenced was PBMCs. The clonotype was recovered from a woman between 18 and 29 years old in good health and CMV-seronegative. The sequence in DNA is TGTGCCAGCAGTGATTTTCGGGGGGCAACTTATGGCTACACCTTC. This is translated as CASSDFRGATYGYTF.